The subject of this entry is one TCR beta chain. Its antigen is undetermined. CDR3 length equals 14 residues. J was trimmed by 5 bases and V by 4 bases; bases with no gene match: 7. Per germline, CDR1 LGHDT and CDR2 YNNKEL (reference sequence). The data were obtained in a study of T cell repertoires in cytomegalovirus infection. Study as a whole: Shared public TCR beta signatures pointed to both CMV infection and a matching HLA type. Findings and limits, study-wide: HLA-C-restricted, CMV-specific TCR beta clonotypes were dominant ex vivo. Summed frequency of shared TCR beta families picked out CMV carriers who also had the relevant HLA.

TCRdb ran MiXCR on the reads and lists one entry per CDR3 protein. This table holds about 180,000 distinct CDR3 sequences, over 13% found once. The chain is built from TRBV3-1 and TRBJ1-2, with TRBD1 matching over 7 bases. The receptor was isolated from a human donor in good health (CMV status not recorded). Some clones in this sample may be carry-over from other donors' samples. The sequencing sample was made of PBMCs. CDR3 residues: CASSPSGGGYGYTF. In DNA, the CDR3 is TGTGCCAGCAGCCCTTCAGGGGGAGGATATGGCTACACCTTC. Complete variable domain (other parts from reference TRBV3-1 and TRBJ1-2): DTAVSQTPKYLVTQMGNDKSIKCEQNLGHDTMYWYKQDSKKFLKIMFSYNNKELIINETVPNRFSPKSPDKAHLNLHINSLELGDSAVYFCASSPSGGGYGYTFGSGTRLTVV.